This is a list of T cell receptor beta chains from one sample in a study of T cell changes during pregnancy in multiple sclerosis. Sequencing was performed with immunoSEQ multiplex PCR; in TCRdb, only in-frame clones are kept and a portion is missing. This sample carries 70,000 to 95,000 clones, 90% to 95% of them seen once, and the ten largest clones take 0.45% to 0.6%. Sequenced here: CD4+ T cells from peripheral blood mononuclear cells, sampled in the second trimester of pregnancy. The receptors here all came from a female donor with multiple sclerosis, enrolled in a pregnancy study. Both conserved end residues are part of each CDR3. The order of the fields is D gene, V gene, CDR3 length, clone size, J gene, CDR3 DNA, CDR3 protein. The D gene is left open where the match is weak. Clone size is not always given. Where it is, it says once, few, many or a class for expanded clones.

>TRBD2|TRBV6-1|14|-|TRBJ2-1
TGTGCCAGCAGTGGGCTAGCGGGAGTTTATGAGCAGTTCTTC
CASSGLAGVYEQFF
>TRBD1|TRBV10-3|14|-|TRBJ1-5
TGTGCCATCAGTGAGGGACAGGGGGTTCAGCCCCAGCATTTT
CAISEGQGVQPQHF
>TRBD1|TRBV5-5|17|-|TRBJ2-2
TGTGCCAGCAGCCTCATGGCGTTCGGGACAGGGGCCGGGGAGCTGTTTTTT
CASSLMAFGTGAGELFF
>-|TRBV19|13|-|TRBJ2-2
TGTGCCAGTAGTCCGGACAGAACCGGGGAGCTGTTTTTT
CASSPDRTGELFF
>-|TRBV5-1|13|-|TRBJ2-7
TGCGCCAGCAGCTTGGATAACAGTTACGAGCAGTACTTC
CASSLDNSYEQYF
>-|TRBV4-3|14|once|TRBJ1-2
TGCGCCAGCAGCCAAGATGGCAGGAGGTATGGCTACACCTTC
CASSQDGRRYGYTF
>TRBD2|TRBV7-8|20|-|TRBJ2-1
TGTGCCAGCAGCCTATTGGGCGGGGCTAGCGGGAGGCCCTCCTACAATGAGCAGTTCTTC
CASSLLGGASGRPSYNEQFF
>-|TRBV5-1|12|-|TRBJ2-7
TGCGCCAGCAGCGCGGGGTCCTACGAGCAGTACTTC
CASSAGSYEQYF
>-|TRBV6-1|14|-|TRBJ1-3
TGTGCCAGCAGTGAAATAGGCAGGAGAAACACCATATATTTT
CASSEIGRRNTIYF
>TRBD2|TRBV28|15|-|TRBJ2-7
TGTGCCAGCAGCTCCAGTGGGCTAGCGGACTACGAGCAGTACTTC
CASSSSGLADYEQYF
>TRBD2|TRBV11-3|16|-|TRBJ2-1
TGTGCCAGCAGCTCGGATGGGGCGGGAGCGCGGAATGAGCAGTTCTTC
CASSSDGAGARNEQFF
>TRBD1|TRBV6-1|13|-|TRBJ1-1
TGTGCCAGCAGAGGACAGGGCTTCACTGAAGCTTTCTTT
CASRGQGFTEAFF
>TRBD2|TRBV7-3|15|-|TRBJ2-1
TGTGCCAGCAGCCGTAGCGGGAGTTTAGGCAATGAGCAGTTCTTC
CASSRSGSLGNEQFF
>TRBD1|TRBV27|14|-|TRBJ2-7
TGTGCCAGCAGCCGCGACAGGGCTGGGAACGAGCAGTACTTC
CASSRDRAGNEQYF
>TRBD1|TRBV11-3|15|once|TRBJ1-1
TGTGCCAGCAGCGTATCGACAGGGTTCGACACTGAAGCTTTCTTT
CASSVSTGFDTEAFF
>-|TRBV5-3|15|-|TRBJ2-5
TGTGCCAGAAGCCCCGGCGGACCCCTCATCCGGGAGCAGTACTTC
CARSPGGPLIREQYF
>-|TRBV11-3|13|-|TRBJ1-1
TGTGCCAGCAGCTTAGGAGGGAACACTGAAGCTTTCTTT
CASSLGGNTEAFF
>-|TRBV9|16|-|TRBJ2-1
TGTGCCAGCAGCGTACAGGTGAATCTAATCACGGATGAGCAGTTCTTC
CASSVQVNLITDEQFF
>-|TRBV19|14|-|TRBJ1-5
TGTGCCAGTAGTATGAAGCCCGGTGATCAGCCCCAGCATTTT
CASSMKPGDQPQHF
>-|TRBV5-4|13|-|TRBJ1-2
TGTGCCAGCAGCTTGGGCCAGGGAGGTGGCTACACCTTC
CASSLGQGGGYTF
>TRBD1|TRBV7-8|14|-|TRBJ2-1
TGTGCCAGCAGACAAGACAGGGTCCGCAATGAGCAGTTCTTC
CASRQDRVRNEQFF
>-|TRBV7-9|13|-|TRBJ1-1
TGTGCCAGCAGTTCGGGTCCGAACACTGAAGCTTTCTTT
CASSSGPNTEAFF
>-|TRBV4-3|15|-|TRBJ2-3
TGCGCCAGCAGCCAAGCGGGCCACGGGGCAGATACGCAGTATTTT
CASSQAGHGADTQYF
>TRBD2|TRBV9|16|-|TRBJ2-1
TGTGCCAGCAGCGTAGCCTCCGGGGGGGTATACAATGAGCAGTTCTTC
CASSVASGGVYNEQFF
>-|TRBV7-3|15|-|TRBJ2-1
TGTGCCAGCAGCTTAGGGCGAGCGGTCTACAATGAGCAGTTCTTC
CASSLGRAVYNEQFF
>-|TRBV18|14|-|TRBJ2-2
TGTGCCAGCTCACCCGGGATCGACACCGGGGAGCTGTTTTTT
CASSPGIDTGELFF
>-|TRBV13|14|-|TRBJ2-7
TGTGCCAGCAGCTTTACCCCCCAGTCCTACGAGCAGTACTTC
CASSFTPQSYEQYF
>TRBD2|TRBV18|19|-|TRBJ2-2
TGTGCCAGCTCATCTCGCGGGACTAGCGGGGGATTGAACACCGGGGAGCTGTTTTTT
CASSSRGTSGGLNTGELFF
>TRBD2|TRBV7-2|16|-|TRBJ2-7
TGTGCCAGCAGCCGGGAAATCCGACTAGCGGGACGCGAGCAGTACTTC
CASSREIRLAGREQYF
>-|TRBV5-3|14|-|TRBJ2-7
TGTGCCAGAAGCTCATACAGCGGCCAATGCGAGCAGTACTTC
CARSSYSGQCEQYF
>-|TRBV4-3|15|-|TRBJ1-2
TGCGCCAGCAGCCAAGTGGGCGAAGGCATCTATGGCTACACCTTC
CASSQVGEGIYGYTF
>-|TRBV14|15|few|TRBJ2-5
TGTGCCAGCAGCCAAGGATGGGGCCCCTCGGAGACCCAGTACTTC
CASSQGWGPSETQYF
>-|TRBV19|15|-|TRBJ2-1
TGTGCCAGTAGTGGTGGGGCGAGCTCCTACAATGAGCAGTTCTTC
CASSGGASSYNEQFF
>TRBD1|TRBV19|14|-|TRBJ1-5
TGTGCCAGTAGTAACGGACAGGCTTTTTTAGCCCAGCATTTT
CASSNGQAFLAQHF
>TRBD1|TRBV10-3|14|-|TRBJ2-7
TGTGCCATCACCCTGGGACAGGACACCTACGAGCAGTACTTC
CAITLGQDTYEQYF
>TRBD2|TRBV7-6|17|-|TRBJ2-3
TGTGCCAGCAGCTTAGTGGCTAGCGGGGGACACACAGATACGCAGTATTTT
CASSLVASGGHTDTQYF
>TRBD1|TRBV19|14|-|TRBJ1-2
TGTGCCAGTAGTGGTGACAGGGCAGCGTCTGGCTACACCTTC
CASSGDRAASGYTF
>TRBD1|TRBV5-4|15|few|TRBJ1-1
TGTGCCAGCAGCTCGGGACAGGTGGGGAACACTGAAGCTTTCTTT
CASSSGQVGNTEAFF
>-|TRBV6-5|13|-|TRBJ2-5
TGTGCCAGCAGGAGGACAGCGAAAGAGACCCAGTACTTC
CASRRTAKETQYF
>TRBD2|TRBV7-6|15|-|TRBJ2-2
TGTGCCAGCAAAGTAGCGGGAGGGCTTGGCGGGGAGCTGTTTTTT
CASKVAGGLGGELFF
>-|TRBV4-3|15|-|TRBJ2-2
TGCGCCAGCAGCCAAGATTACGGGAGCACCGGGGAGCTGTTTTTT
CASSQDYGSTGELFF
>TRBD1|TRBV29-1|13|-|TRBJ1-6
TGCAGCGCTAGACAGGGACCAAATTCACCCCTCCACTTT
CSARQGPNSPLHF
>-|TRBV9|17|-|TRBJ2-2
TGTGCCAGCAGCGTAGCTACCGGACTTTCAAACACCGGGGAGCTGTTTTTT
CASSVATGLSNTGELFF
>TRBD2|TRBV2|15|-|TRBJ2-7
TGTGCCAGCAGTGAAGCGCGGGGGAGAACCTACGAGCAGTACTTC
CASSEARGRTYEQYF
>TRBD1|TRBV27|19|-|TRBJ2-6
TGTGCCAGCAGTTTATCGCCTTTTCGGACAGGGGCTGGGGCCAACGTCCTGACTTTC
CASSLSPFRTGAGANVLTF
>TRBD2|TRBV19|17|-|TRBJ2-2
TGTGCCAGTAGTTTCCTAGCGGGGGGGCCTAACACCGGGGAGCTGTTTTTT
CASSFLAGGPNTGELFF